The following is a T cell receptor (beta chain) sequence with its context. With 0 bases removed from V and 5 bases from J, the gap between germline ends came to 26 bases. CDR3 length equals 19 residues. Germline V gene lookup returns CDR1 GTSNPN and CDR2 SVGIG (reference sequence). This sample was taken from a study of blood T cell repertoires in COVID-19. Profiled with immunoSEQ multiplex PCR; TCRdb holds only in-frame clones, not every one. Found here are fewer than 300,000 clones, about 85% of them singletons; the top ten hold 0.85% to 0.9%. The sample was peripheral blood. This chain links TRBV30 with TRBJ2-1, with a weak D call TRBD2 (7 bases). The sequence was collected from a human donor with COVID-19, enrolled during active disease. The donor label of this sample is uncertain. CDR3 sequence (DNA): TGTGCCTGGAGTGTACGTGCGGGTATAAGGGGGAGGGTTGACAATGAGCAGTTCTTC. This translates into CAWSVRAGIRGRVDNEQFF.